These 22 T cell receptor beta chains were all obtained from the same sample, sequenced in a study of T cell responses to AZD1222 COVID-19 vaccine. Sequencing was performed with immunoSEQ multiplex PCR; in TCRdb, only in-frame clones are kept and a portion is missing. The sample carries about 120,000 clones, around 85% recorded once. Here the sequenced sample was peripheral blood, taken on day 0 of AZD1222 vaccination. The receptors here all came from an adult in good health.

The V gene is TRBV6-2 or TRBV6-3, the J gene TRBJ2-7; 9 bases line up with TRBD2. The trim removed 6 bases at V and 3 bases at J, leaving 6 bases unmatched. The CDR3 has 14 amino acids. CDR1 and CDR2 from the germline V gene are MNHEY and SVGEGT. The CDR3 region is CASSLLAGFYEQYF. The CDR3 region has the DNA TGTGCCAGCAGCTTACTAGCGGGTTTCTACGAGCAGTACTTC.

This sequence joins TRBV19 and TRBJ2-7; 9 nucleotides align to TRBD2. The CDR3 is made up of 18 amino acids. Germline CDR1 is LNHDA and CDR2 is SQIVND (reference sequence). V shed 0 bases and J 4 bases; nucleotides not matched to a gene: 13. The CDR3 sequence is CASSIDPPDLAGSYEQYF. The CDR3 DNA follows: TGTGCCAGTAGTATAGATCCTCCTGACCTAGCGGGGTCTTACGAGCAGTACTTC.

The rearrangement uses TRBV24-1 and TRBJ2-3; 10 bases agree with TRBD1. The J segment lost 5 bases and the V segment lost 4 bases, leaving 8 bases of the junction unmatched. The germline CDR1 and CDR2 sequences are KGHDR and SFDVKD. CDR3 length: 16 amino acids. This CDR3 is CATSDAGTGVGDTQYF. In nucleotides, the CDR3 is TGTGCCACCAGTGACGCCGGGACAGGGGTGGGAGATACGCAGTATTTT.

This chain uses TRBV6-1 with TRBJ1-6; D not certain. Per germline, CDR1 MNHNS and CDR2 SASEGT. The CDR3 consists of 11 residues. V dropped 1 base and J dropped 8 bases, with 0 bases sitting between them. The CDR3 DNA follows: TGTGCCAGCAGTGAAGATTCACCCCTCCACTTT. Amino acid sequence: CASSEDSPLHF.

The CDR3 DNA is TGTGCCACCAGTGATCGGACAGGGGCCAACTATGGCTACACCTTC. This sequence encodes CATSDRTGANYGYTF. This chain links TRBV24-1 with TRBJ1-2; 9 bases agree with TRBD1. Trimming took 3 bases from V and 2 from J; bases not matched to a gene: 3. CDR1 and CDR2 from the germline V gene are KGHDR and SFDVKD. This CDR3 has 15 amino acids.

V and J are TRBV10-3 and TRBJ1-6; 7 bases fit TRBD1. The length of the CDR3 is 17 residues. The J segment lost 5 bases and the V segment lost 0 bases, leaving 7 bases of the junction unmatched. Germline CDR1 reads ENHRY; CDR2 reads SYGVKD. CDR3 protein: CAISESTMGQNNSPLHF. The CDR3, as DNA: TGTGCCATCAGTGAGTCGACAATGGGACAGAATAATTCACCCCTCCACTTT.

This clone has ten or more counts. The chain links TRBV4-2 to TRBJ2-7; D gene unclear. Germline V gene sequence: CDR1 LGHNA, CDR2 YNFKEQ. V gave up 0 bases and J gave up 2 bases, with 11 bases separating them. The CDR3 is 15 amino acids. This CDR3 is CASSQEGYNTYEQYF. The CDR3 region has the DNA TGTGCCAGCAGCCAAGAGGGCTACAACACCTACGAGCAGTACTTC.

The rearrangement joins TRBV28 to TRBJ1-2, with D hard to call. This CDR3 is built from 12 residues. V lost 3 bases to trimming and J lost 8 bases, with 10 bases between them. CDR1 is MDHEN and CDR2 is SYDVKM in the germline V gene. This chain's CDR3 is CASSLKSRGYTF. In DNA form, the CDR3 reads TGTGCCAGCAGTTTGAAGTCCCGGGGCTACACCTTC.

The V gene is TRBV10-3, the J gene TRBJ2-3, with 11 nucleotides matching TRBD2. This CDR3 contains 14 residues. Unmatched junction bases numbered 5, after V lost 10 bases and J lost 2 bases. Germline loops: CDR1 ENHRY, CDR2 SYGVKD. CDR3 region: CATVTSGTTDTQYF. CDR3 DNA sequence: TGTGCCACTGTGACTAGCGGGACCACAGATACGCAGTATTTT.

V usage is TRBV7-9 and J usage is TRBJ2-2; D is perhaps TRBD2 (5 bases). The CDR3 extends over 16 amino acids. From germline, CDR1 is SEHNR and CDR2 FQNEAQ (reference sequence). V lost 5 bases, J lost 8 bases, and 21 bases lay in between. In DNA form, the CDR3 reads TGTGCCAGCAGCCCCTCGGGTGGAGGATCCCAAGGGGAGCTGTTTTTT. Its protein is CASSPSGGGSQGELFF.

The chain couples TRBV11-2 to TRBJ2-7, with TRBD1 matching 9 bases. The junction had 5 bases not matched to a gene; V was cut back by 0 bases and J by 5 bases. This CDR3 is built from 15 residues. CDR1 and CDR2 (germline): SGHAT, FQNNGV. The DNA of the CDR3 is TGTGCCAGCAGCTTAGATCGCACAGGGGGCGACGAGCAGTACTTC. This translates into CASSLDRTGGDEQYF.

The DNA of the CDR3 is TGTGCCAGCAGTGTCAGCGGGAGGAGCAATGAGCAGTTCTTC. Protein product: CASSVSGRSNEQFF. This chain joins TRBV6-2 or TRBV6-3 and TRBJ2-1, with 9 bases matching TRBD2. The CDR3 length is 14 residues. CDR1 MNHEY and CDR2 SVGEGT come from the germline V gene. V was pared by 5 bases and J by 6 bases, with 5 bases of the junction left unmatched.

V gene TRBV2 combines with J gene TRBJ1-5; 8 nucleotides match TRBD1. The CDR3 spans 14 residues. CDR1 and CDR2 from the germline V gene are SNHLY and FYNNEI. V trimming: 4 bases; J trimming: 6 bases; junction bases outside the gene matches: 5. The CDR3 nucleotides are TGTGCCAGCAGTGGGGGGACAGGCGTTCAGCCCCAGCATTTT. Amino acids: CASSGGTGVQPQHF.

This rearrangement joins TRBV13 to TRBJ1-1, with a tentative D call TRBD1 (6 bases). V was trimmed by 6 bases and J by 1 base, leaving 15 bases between them. The germline V gene has CDR1 PRHDT and CDR2 FYEKMQ (reference sequence). The CDR3 loop spans 15 amino acids. This CDR3 reads CASRFKGGANTEAFF. CDR3 DNA sequence: TGTGCCAGCAGGTTTAAGGGGGGGGCGAACACTGAAGCTTTCTTT.

The gene calls are TRBV7-8 and TRBJ2-2; TRBD2 aligns across 12 bases. There are 16 residues in the CDR3. Trimming removed 5 bases from V and 5 bases from J; junction bases left unmatched: 6. Germline CDR1 and CDR2: SGHVS and FQNEAQ. CDR3 DNA: TGTGCCAGCAGCCCGACTAGCGGGGGCGCTACCGGGGAGCTGTTTTTT. It encodes CASSPTSGGATGELFF.

The chain has TRBV27 and TRBJ2-7; D not certain. Trimming took 5 bases from V and 6 from J, leaving 17 bases between them. The CDR3 covers 14 residues. Germline CDR1 and CDR2: MNHEY and SMNVEV (reference sequence). The CDR3 DNA reads as TGTGCCAGCAGTCGGCAGAGACTCCTCCCCGAGCAGTACTTC. Amino acids: CASSRQRLLPEQYF.

V usage is TRBV19 and J usage is TRBJ2-7; D is unresolved. Germline V lookup: CDR1 LNHDA, CDR2 SQIVND (reference sequence). The CDR3 runs to 12 residues. V was trimmed by 3 bases and J by 7 bases, leaving 10 bases between them. DNA for the CDR3: TGTGCCAGTAGTATGGGTGTGGAGGAGCAGTACTTC. Protein: CASSMGVEEQYF.

The chain couples TRBV28 to TRBJ1-1, with 8 bases fitting TRBD1. V was clipped by 4 bases and J by 1 base; unmatched bases: 5. Germline assignment: CDR1 MDHEN and CDR2 SYDVKM. The CDR3 has 15 amino acids. The CDR3 here is CASSSGGAGNTEAFF. CDR3 DNA: TGTGCCAGCAGTTCAGGGGGCGCGGGGAACACTGAAGCTTTCTTT.

This clone was counted a single time. The chain recombines TRBV7-2 with TRBJ1-2; 10 bases agree with TRBD1. This CDR3 comprises 13 residues. With 4 bases clipped from V and 6 bases from J, the junction kept 2 bases outside the gene matches. Germline CDR1 SGHTA, CDR2 FQGNSA. The CDR3 is CASSWTGGNGYTF. CDR3 nucleotide sequence: TGTGCCAGCAGCTGGACAGGGGGTAATGGCTACACCTTC.

This chain joins TRBV6-5 and TRBJ1-6; D ambiguous. Germline lookup yields CDR1 MNHEY and CDR2 SVGAGI. The CDR3 length is 14 residues. The V end was cut by 0 bases, the J end by 8 bases, with 8 bases between. CDR3 loop: CASSYSGKDSPLHF. CDR3 sequence (DNA): TGTGCCAGCAGTTACTCAGGGAAGGATTCACCCCTCCACTTT.

This chain links TRBV3-1 (or the pseudogene TRBV3-2) with TRBJ1-3; D ambiguous. V shed 4 bases and J shed 2 bases, with 6 bases lying between them. The germline V gene encodes CDR1 LGHDT and CDR2 YNNKEL (reference sequence). The CDR3 extends over 13 amino acids. For the CDR3, the DNA is TGTGCCAGCAGCCGAGAGGCTGGAAACACCATATATTTT. Translation gives CASSREAGNTIYF.

The chain joins TRBV25-1 to TRBJ2-7; tentatively, D is TRBD2 (5 bases). CDR1 is MGHDK and CDR2 is SYGVNS in the germline V gene. CDR3 length: 16 residues. The V end lost 2 bases, the J end lost 2 bases, and 16 bases lay between the germline ends. In DNA form, the CDR3 reads TGTGCCAGCAGTGAAATCTTGTGCGGGCCCACCTACGAGCAGTACTTC. This codes for CASSEILCGPTYEQYF.